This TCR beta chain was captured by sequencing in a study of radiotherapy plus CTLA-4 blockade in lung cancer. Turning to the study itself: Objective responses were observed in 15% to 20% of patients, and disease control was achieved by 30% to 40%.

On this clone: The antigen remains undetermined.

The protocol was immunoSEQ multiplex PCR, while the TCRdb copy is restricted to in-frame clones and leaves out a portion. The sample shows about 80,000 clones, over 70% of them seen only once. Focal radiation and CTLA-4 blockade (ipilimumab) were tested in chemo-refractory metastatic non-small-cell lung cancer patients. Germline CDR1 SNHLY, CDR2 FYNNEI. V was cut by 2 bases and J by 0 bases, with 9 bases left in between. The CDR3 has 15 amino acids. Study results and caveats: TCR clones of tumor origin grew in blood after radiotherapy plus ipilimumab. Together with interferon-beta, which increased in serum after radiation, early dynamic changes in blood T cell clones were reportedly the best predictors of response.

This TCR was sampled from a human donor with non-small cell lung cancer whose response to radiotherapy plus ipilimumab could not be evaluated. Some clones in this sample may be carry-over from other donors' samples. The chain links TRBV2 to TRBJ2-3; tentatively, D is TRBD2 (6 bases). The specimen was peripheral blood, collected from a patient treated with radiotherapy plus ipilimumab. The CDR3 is CASSERGISTDTQYF. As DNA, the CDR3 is TGTGCCAGCAGTGAACGCGGGATAAGCACAGATACGCAGTATTTT. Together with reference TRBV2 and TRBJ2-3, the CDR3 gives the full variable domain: EPEVTQTPSHQVTQMGQEVILRCVPISNHLYFYWYRQILGQKVEFLVSFYNNEISEKSEIFDDQFSVERPDGSNFTLKIRSTKLEDSAMYFCASSERGISTDTQYFGPGTRLTVL.